The 9 T cell receptor beta chains given below trace back to one sample, sequenced in a study of cytomegalovirus exposure and HLA in healthy donors (dated by TCRdb to about 2017). Libraries were made using the immunoSEQ multiplex PCR assay. For the multiplex PCR, a mixture combining 60 forward primers for TCR Vbeta segments and 13 reverse primers for TCR Jbeta segments was used. TCRdb carries this immuneACCESS record with in-frame sequences only. Its versions omit some clonotypes, under half of them owing to an unresolved V gene in the studies checked, with the rest unexplained. The data table for this sample lists approximately 200,000 clones. Of the sample, roughly 0.74% is held by the ten largest clones. The sequencing sample was made of PBMCs. The origin of the receptors is a boy between 10 and 17 years old in good health and CMV-seronegative.

The rearrangement joins TRBV28 to TRBJ1-1; TRBD1 matches at 7 bases. The CDR3 length is 13 residues. The trim removed 7 bases at V and 6 bases at J, leaving 8 bases unmatched. The germline V gene has CDR1 MDHEN and CDR2 SYDVKM. CDR3 in DNA: TGTGCCAGCATCTGGAGACAGGGCGCTGAAGCTTTCTTT. It codes for CASIWRQGAEAFF.

The chain links TRBV30 to TRBJ1-2; no firm D call. This CDR3 comprises 12 residues. Trimming cost V 2 bases and J 2 bases, with 6 bases left between them. The germline gives CDR1 GTSNPN, CDR2 SVGIG (reference sequence). The chain's CDR3 is CAWSRRNYGYTF. The CDR3, as DNA: TGTGCCTGGAGTCGGCGGAACTATGGCTACACCTTC.

J is TRBJ2-7 and V is TRBV27; 8 positions match TRBD2. This CDR3 has 14 amino acids. Germline CDR1 MNHEY, CDR2 SMNVEV (reference sequence). Unmatched junction bases numbered 10, after V lost 6 bases and J lost 6 bases. DNA for the CDR3: TGTGCCAGCAGGGAGGGCGGGGGGCCGCTCGAGCAGTACTTC. Translated: CASREGGGPLEQYF.

The chain couples TRBV2 to TRBJ1-3; the match to TRBD1 covers 8 bases. This CDR3 has 15 amino acids. V dropped 5 bases and J dropped 2; count of bases not matched to a gene: 5. Germline V gene data show CDR1 as SNHLY and CDR2 as FYNNEI. DNA of the CDR3: TGTGCCAGCAGTCAGGGGGCCGTTACTGGAAACACCATATATTTT. Protein sequence: CASSQGAVTGNTIYF.

The V gene is TRBV11-2, the J gene TRBJ1-2, with 12 nucleotides matching TRBD1. This CDR3 has 16 residues. With 5 bases clipped from V and 7 bases from J, the junction kept 11 bases outside the gene matches. From germline, CDR1 is SGHAT and CDR2 FQNNGV. CDR3 protein: CASSKGDRGRVSGYTF. The CDR3 DNA reads TGTGCCAGCAGCAAAGGGGACAGGGGGCGTGTTAGTGGCTACACCTTC.

The chain carries TRBV5-5 and TRBJ1-4; the D gene is possibly TRBD1 (5 bases). V lost 4 bases and J lost 7, with 11 bases in between. Germline-derived CDR1 and CDR2 are SGHKS and YYEKEE (reference sequence). The CDR3 consists of 13 residues. In DNA form, the CDR3 reads TGTGCCAGCAGCCTCGGGGGACCTGAAAAACTGTTTTTT. This gives the protein CASSLGGPEKLFF.

The chain combines TRBV13 with TRBJ1-1; 12 bases agree with TRBD1. The CDR3 totals 16 residues. The germline V gene encodes CDR1 PRHDT and CDR2 FYEKMQ (reference sequence). V gave up 5 bases and J gave up 4 bases; unmatched junction bases: 8. Written as DNA, the CDR3 is TGTGCCAGCAGCCACCGGGACAGGGGGCCGGGCACTGAAGCTTTCTTT. Protein sequence: CASSHRDRGPGTEAFF.

The chain employs TRBV7-6 and TRBJ2-7, with D possibly TRBD2 on 6 matching bases. The V gene's germline CDR1 is SGHVS and CDR2 FNYEAQ. Trimming removed 0 bases at V and 0 bases at J, with 21 bases between. CDR3 length equals 19 residues. The CDR3 loop is CASSLAPPSGRGTSYEQYF. CDR3 DNA sequence: TGTGCCAGCAGCTTAGCCCCGCCGAGCGGGCGGGGAACCTCCTACGAGCAGTACTTC.

The chain recombines TRBV19 with TRBJ1-5; no reliable D call. The germline V gene has CDR1 LNHDA and CDR2 SQIVND (reference sequence). V shed 11 bases and J shed 4 bases, with 21 bases lying between them. CDR3 size: 15 residues. The CDR3 nucleotides are TGTGCCTCACCCAGCTTGGGAGGGATAAATCAGCCCCAGCATTTT. Its protein product is CASPSLGGINQPQHF.